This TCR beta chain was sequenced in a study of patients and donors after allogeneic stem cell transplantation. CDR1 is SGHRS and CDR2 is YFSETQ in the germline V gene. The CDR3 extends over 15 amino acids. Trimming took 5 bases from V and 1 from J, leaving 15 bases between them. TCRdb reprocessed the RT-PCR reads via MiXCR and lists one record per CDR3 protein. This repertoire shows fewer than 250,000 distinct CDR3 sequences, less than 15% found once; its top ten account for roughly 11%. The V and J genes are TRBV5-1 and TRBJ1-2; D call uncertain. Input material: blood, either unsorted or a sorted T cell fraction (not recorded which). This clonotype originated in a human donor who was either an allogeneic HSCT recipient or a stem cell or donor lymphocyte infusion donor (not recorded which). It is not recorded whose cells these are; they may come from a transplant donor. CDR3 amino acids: CASSPTRRVNYGYTF. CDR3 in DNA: TGCGCCAGCAGTCCGACCCGGAGAGTTAACTATGGCTACACCTTC.